This is a list of T cell receptor beta chains from one sample in a study of cytomegalovirus exposure and HLA in healthy donors. Method: immunoSEQ multiplex PCR; TCRdb's copy keeps in-frame clones and lacks some. The table has approximately 150,000 clones, 84% seen once. Sequenced input: PBMCs. The source is a girl between 10 and 17 years old in good health and CMV-seropositive. CDR3s include the opening cysteine and the closing phenylalanine or tryptophan. The D gene is left open where the match is weak. The listing skips clone size in some rows; elsewhere it reads once, few, many or a size class.

j_gene | abundance | v_gene | d_gene | CDR3nt | CDR3aa
TRBJ1-6 | - | TRBV9 | - | TGTGCCAGCAGCGTAGGAGGAAAATCACCCCTCCACTTT | CASSVGGKSPLHF
TRBJ2-6 | once | TRBV28 | - | TGTGCCAGCAGTTCCCCGGGGGTCAGGGAAGGGGCCAACGTCCTGACTTTC | CASSSPGVREGANVLTF
TRBJ2-2 | - | TRBV2 | TRBD1 | TGTGCCAGCATTGGGACAGGGACCGGGGAGCTGTTTTTT | CASIGTGTGELFF
TRBJ1-2 | - | TRBV5-1 | TRBD1 | TGCGCCAGCAGCTTGGACGGGACAGGGTCATTAGCTAACTATGGCTACACCTTC | CASSLDGTGSLANYGYTF
TRBJ2-7 | - | TRBV4-1 | - | TGCGCCAGCAGCCAAGAAGAGGCCACCTACGAGCAGTACTTC | CASSQEEATYEQYF
TRBJ1-2 | - | TRBV27 | - | TGTGCCAGCGGAGTTGGGGGGGCTAATAACTATGGCTACACCTTC | CASGVGGANNYGYTF
TRBJ2-7 | - | TRBV6-5 | - | TGTGCCAGCAGTCAACCCTCAGGGGCTCTCAACGAGCAGTACTTC | CASSQPSGALNEQYF
TRBJ2-1 | - | TRBV13 | - | TGTGCCAGCAGCTTCGGACGGGACTCCAATGAGCAGTTCTTC | CASSFGRDSNEQFF
TRBJ2-7 | - | TRBV7-6 | TRBD2 | TGTGCCAGCAGCTCGCCCCGCGGGACTAATCCCTACGAGCAGTACTTC | CASSSPRGTNPYEQYF
TRBJ2-7 | - | TRBV7-9 | - | TGTTCCAGCAGCTTAGGCGGGCTCGAGCAGTACTTC | CSSSLGGLEQYF
TRBJ1-1 | - | TRBV27 | - | TGTGCCAGCAGTCGGGGGGGGGCCGCCACTGAAGCTTTCTTT | CASSRGGAATEAFF
TRBJ2-1 | few | TRBV5-1 | - | TGCGCCAGCAGCCCCGGGGGGCCATCCTACAATGAGCAGTTCTTC | CASSPGGPSYNEQFF
TRBJ1-5 | - | TRBV5-4 | TRBD1 | TGTGCCAGCAGCACCGGACAGGGAGGGAATCAGCCCCAGCATTTT | CASSTGQGGNQPQHF
TRBJ1-4 | - | TRBV5-1 | - | TGCGCCAGCAGCACTGGTGACAGGAGACGAACTAATGAAAAACTGTTTTTT | CASSTGDRRRTNEKLFF
TRBJ1-1 | - | TRBV5-1 | TRBD1 | TGCGCCAGCAGCCTGACAGGGGACACTGAAGCTTTCTTT | CASSLTGDTEAFF